This T cell receptor beta chain was observed in a study of cytomegalovirus exposure and HLA in healthy donors (dated by TCRdb to about 2017). As for the study more broadly: An earlier analysis of approximately 640 of the donors reported more than 250 Gb of sequence data and around 120 million unique TCR beta sequences from about 179 million T cells. The T cell repertoires of around 730 subjects were profiled by immunosequencing and related to cytomegalovirus serostatus. Of the approximately 400 genotyped donors, more than 75% were placed in the genetic ancestry cluster associated with self-reported Caucasian donors. The number of typed donors differed by locus: roughly 629-630 for A, B, C, DRB1 and DQB1; 500 to 550 for DQA1; some 590 for DPA1; and some 430 for DPB1. The study combined high-throughput TCR immunosequencing, statistical association of individual TCRs with disease status, and machine learning to predict cytomegalovirus infection status. The aim of the study was to test whether cataloging public T cell receptors could identify signatures of past pathogen exposure. Along with the 666-subject first cohort, a separate validation cohort of more than 90 different subjects was used. In a later analysis, previously published TCR beta repertoires from about 640 donors were re-analyzed and high-resolution HLA genotyping was added so that TCR occurrence patterns could be studied. All discovery cohort repertoires had been generated using a single sequencing platform. Across under 500 genotyped donors of the cohort, an average of approximately 220,000 unique TCR beta nucleotide sequences per donor were sequenced, and around 19% of those sequences were non-productive. Because of strong linkage in the cohort, four or five DR-DQ haplotypes were treated as single units for association and clustering. To decide whether each TCR beta V gene segment behaved as functional or pseudogenic, an earlier analysis of some 570 of the donors relied on high-throughput TCR beta sequencing. An early release covering about 600 HLA-typed donors comprised about 320 gigabases of sequencing data and about 90 million unique TCR sequences. HLA typing covered class I and class II loci at four-digit resolution. Donor age, sex, ethnicity and CMV serostatus were collected together with the repertoire data. In a later genetic analysis, genome-wide SNP genotypes for about 65% of the 666 donors were used, and that subset was treated as a discovery cohort. Rather than drawing on any new phenotypic data, the later analysis identified candidate immune exposures from TCR beta sequences and the way those sequences occurred across donors.

Overall results and qualifications from the work: In vitro tests confirmed that three of the cytomegalovirus-associated TCR beta chains recognize cytomegalovirus antigens. Most CMV-associated TCR beta chains appeared to be HLA-restricted in a later analysis, and the HLA associations seemed to be driven largely by CMV exposure. A cluster of highly shared sequence variants was judged likely to be a technical artifact of the sequencing pipeline. When HLA alleles, especially DR and DQ, strongly co-occurred, attributing TCR associations to individual alleles was difficult. The 87-base-pair reads could not distinguish some IMGT-functional V segments, including TRBV6-2 and TRBV6-3, so those segments were excluded. A further reported finding was that TCR beta sequences accurately predicted the HLA-A and HLA-B alleles for most subjects in the first cohort. Specific HLA alleles were associated with roughly 16,000 TCR beta sequences at a false discovery rate of 0.05 in a later analysis. Across donors, most TCR sequences were observed very rarely, whereas some public TCRs were present in many individuals. In a later analysis, HLA-associated TCR beta chains showed more clonal expansion and lower generation probabilities than non-associated chains that were equally common. The authors suggested that the approach could potentially be generalized to other disease states and immunological phenotypes. In an earlier analysis of approximately 590 of the donors, most TCR beta V segments were observed in productive rearrangements about 87% or about 30% of the time, broadly matching IMGT annotations. A total of fewer than 200 TCR beta chains were listed by the study as associated with cytomegalovirus. Linkage disequilibrium might explain the correlated functional status among segregating V segments, but an unknown experimental factor could not be ruled out. Because counts were too low, 15 to 20 rarely observed V segments, including chromosome 9 orphons, were excluded from the earlier analysis of several hundred of the donors. HLA typing was unavailable for some donors at each locus, so association tests used only the typed subset. A later analysis reported that several top co-occurrence clusters appeared linked to parvovirus B19, influenza, CMV and Epstein-Barr virus. The classifier was reported to diagnose cytomegalovirus status with high specificity and sensitivity in both the original cohort and the validation cohort. Compared with the approximately 670-donor mean, donors in an Asian-associated ancestry cluster had fewer N-insertions in productive TCRs, according to a later genetic analysis. Roughly uniform sequencing depth across donors was assumed in presence/absence analyses, although this assumption may not hold. CMV serostatus was the only immune exposure information available for the cohort. In a later genetic analysis, a missense DCLRE1C variant was associated with V-gene and J-gene trimming of TCR beta chains, and the association was replicated in an independent cohort. The cohort was sequenced for TCR beta chains only, and without alpha or paired-chain data the features that could be detected were limited. In a later analysis, the rate of TCR association differed among HLA loci, with DRB1 alleles having the most associated TCRs and HLA-C alleles having the fewest.

The cohort consisted of more than 650 healthy bone marrow donors. At the time of sampling, every cohort member was nominally healthy, though immune exposures that went unrecorded were likely present. The donor was CMV seronegative and was included in the group of a few hundred seronegative cohort members. Each donor provided a peripheral blood sample, and peripheral blood mononuclear cells were used for TCR beta sequencing. Genomic DNA was extracted from the blood cell samples with the Qiagen DNeasy Blood Extraction Kit. A note on this clone: The antigen this receptor binds is unknown. The junction and the germline gene differ at one end; a read error may be behind it.

The cysteine opens and the phenylalanine closes a CDR3 of 15 amino acids. Of the read, only the CDR3 DNA is kept; its 45 bases are in frame from base 1. As encoded in the germline V gene (reference sequence), CDR1 is SEHNR while CDR2 is FQNEAQ. The library came from the immunoSEQ multiplex PCR assay. For the multiplex PCR, a mixture combining 60 forward primers for TCR Vbeta segments and 13 reverse primers for TCR Jbeta segments was used. The CDR3 region of rearranged TCR beta genes was amplified from genomic DNA by a multiplex PCR assay. On the Illumina HiSeq System, the amplified TCR beta libraries were sequenced as 87-base-pair reads. As for the authors' bioinformatics: A later analysis counted some 80 million unique TCR beta chains across the 650 to 700 repertoires, and some 12 million of these chains were shared by at least two donors. Raw reads were error-corrected and collapsed into unique sequences by a nearest-neighbor algorithm in which closely related sequences were merged to remove PCR and sequencing errors. CDR3 sequences were aligned to IMGT reference sequences to assign V, D and J gene segments. Each retained sequence needed at least a six-nucleotide match to both a V gene segment and a J gene segment. Rearrangements were called productive when the CDR3 lacked stop codons and stayed in frame with V and J; all others were non-productive. CDR3 was defined according to IMGT convention as the region running from the second conserved V-encoded cysteine to the conserved J-encoded phenylalanine. The earlier analysis of 550 to 650 of the donors excluded any sequence lacking an unambiguous match to a single V gene segment. In an earlier analysis of 500 to 750 of the donors, V segments were called functional above 56.7% productive rearrangements and were called segregating when the between-donor standard deviation exceeded 5%. To diagnose cytomegalovirus status from the catalog of TCR beta chain sequences, a statistical classification framework was built. V and J gene assignment, in a later analysis, came from comparing TCR nucleotide sequences with IMGT/GENE-DB human TR gene sequences. A later analysis assigned CDR3 sequences and most-parsimonious VDJ recombination scenarios with the TCRdist pipeline. A later analysis defined each TCR beta chain by its CDR3 amino acid sequence plus V-gene family, and excluded reads lacking a unique V-gene family. To address suspected cross-contamination and a sequencing artifact, a later analysis removed a few hundred highly shared, low-generation-probability nucleotide sequences. In a later analysis, a clonal expansion index for each public chain was calculated from normalized within-repertoire ranks of inferred template counts. In a later analysis, generation probabilities were computed using a VDJ recombination model fitted to out-of-frame rearrangements, and the results were checked against IGoR. A later analysis scored TCR-TCR, TCR-HLA and TCR-CMV co-occurrence with hypergeometric tests, applying a repertoire-size bias correction to TCR pairs. In a later analysis, false discovery rates were estimated by permuting HLA or CMV assignments 20 times. A later analysis grouped co-occurring TCRs with DBSCAN, adding TCRdist sequence similarity when clustering within HLA-allele-positive subsets. Repertoires with fewer than 30,000 or more than 120,000 public chains were left out of co-occurrence clustering, as were a handful of repertoires with anomalous nucleotide sharing. TCRdb mirrors the immuneACCESS table, restricted to in-frame sequences. Some clones are absent from its copies; in checked studies, under half trace to an unresolved V gene, and the reason for the others is unknown. From that table come the V and J calls and clone size; the DNA was used to work out D and trimming. This sample holds 150,000 to 200,000 clones; about 81% were observed only once. Together, the top ten hold about 2.2% of the sample.

This clonotype was sampled from a woman under 40 in good health and CMV-seronegative. Sequencing input: PBMCs. The chain employs TRBV7-9 and TRBJ1-2, with the D segment identity uncertain. The CDR3 region: CSSSFLDGANYGYTF. The bases are TGTTCCAGCAGCTTCTTAGACGGAGCTAACTATGGCTACACCTTC.